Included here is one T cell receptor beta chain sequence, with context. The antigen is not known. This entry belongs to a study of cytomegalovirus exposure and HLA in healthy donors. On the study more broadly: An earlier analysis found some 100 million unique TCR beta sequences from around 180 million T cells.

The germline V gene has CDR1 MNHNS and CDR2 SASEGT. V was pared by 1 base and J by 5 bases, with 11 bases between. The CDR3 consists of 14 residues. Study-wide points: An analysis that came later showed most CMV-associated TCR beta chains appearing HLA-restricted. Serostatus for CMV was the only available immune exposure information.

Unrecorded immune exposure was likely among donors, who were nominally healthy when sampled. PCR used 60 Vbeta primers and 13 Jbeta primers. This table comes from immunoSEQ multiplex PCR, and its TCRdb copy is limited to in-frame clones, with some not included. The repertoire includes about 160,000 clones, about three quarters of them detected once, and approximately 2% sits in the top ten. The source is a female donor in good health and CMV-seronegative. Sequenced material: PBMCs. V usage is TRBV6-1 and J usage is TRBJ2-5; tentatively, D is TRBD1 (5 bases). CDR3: CASSEDWGTETQYF. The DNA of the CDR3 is TGTGCCAGCAGTGAAGATTGGGGCACGGAGACCCAGTACTTC.